Presented here are 26 T cell receptor beta chains from one specimen sequenced in a study of beta chain features in type 1 diabetes. Investigators reverse transcribed all isolated RNA, so they sequenced expressed TCRB transcripts. TCRdb's copy holds only in-frame clones and misses some; the assay was immunoSEQ multiplex PCR. The repertoire has 330,000 or so clones, around 20% of them found once; the top ten carry around 0.04%. The sample taken for sequencing was naive CD4+ T cells from blood. The receptors were sampled from a woman aged 18-29 years in good health.

CDR3 bases: TGCGCCAGCAGTCAGACAGTTGGTGAGCAGTACTTC. This gives the protein CASSQTVGEQYF. The chain combines TRBV4-3 with TRBJ2-7; D possibly corresponds to TRBD1 (5 bases). Per the germline V gene, CDR1 is LGHNA and CDR2 is YSLEER. Between the trimmed V and J ends, which lost 6 bases and 7 bases, there was a span of 13 bases. This CDR3 is built from 12 residues.

V gene TRBV7-2 combines with J gene TRBJ2-7; TRBD2 matches at 11 bases. Germline CDR1 reads SGHTA; CDR2 reads FQGNSA. V trimming: 5 bases; J trimming: 4 bases; junction bases outside the gene matches: 10. This CDR3 region has 16 residues. Written as DNA, the CDR3 is TGTGCCAGCAGCGTAGGTAGCGGGGGGGCCATTTACGAGCAGTACTTC. Its translation is CASSVGSGGAIYEQYF.

The rearrangement links TRBV11-3 to TRBJ1-1; TRBD1 agrees at 7 bases. V trimming: 3 bases; J trimming: 1 base; junction bases outside the gene matches: 2. The CDR3 is 14 amino acids. Germline lookup yields CDR1 SGHNT and CDR2 YENEEA. CDR3 coding DNA: TGTGCCAGCAGCTTTCAGGGGGAGAACACTGAAGCTTTCTTT. Its translation: CASSFQGENTEAFF.

This sequence joins TRBV28 and TRBJ2-7, with 8 bases identical to TRBD2. Per germline, CDR1 MDHEN and CDR2 SYDVKM. The CDR3 runs 16 residues. V shed 10 bases and J 2 bases; nucleotides not matched to a gene: 16. The CDR3 is CATSWLVAGSTYEQYF. The CDR3 DNA is TGTGCCACCTCCTGGTTGGTAGCGGGGTCCACCTACGAGCAGTACTTC.

This clone was seen more than once but under ten times. The chain recombines TRBV7-9 with TRBJ1-4; D gene uncertain. The V end was cut by 1 base, the J end by 7 bases, with 7 bases between. Per the germline V gene, CDR1 is SEHNR and CDR2 is FQNEAQ (reference sequence). The CDR3 runs to 13 residues. The CDR3 DNA is TGTGCCAGCAGCTTAGGTCCGGGTGAAAAACTGTTTTTT. Amino acids: CASSLGPGEKLFF.

This clone was detected a few times. J is TRBJ2-1 and V is TRBV9; 11 bases align to TRBD2. Germline V gene data show CDR1 as SGDLS and CDR2 as YYNGEE. This CDR3 contains 15 residues. V trimming: 6 bases; J trimming: 4 bases; junction bases outside the gene matches: 6. CDR3 DNA: TGTGCCAGCACCAAGCTAGCGGGGGGTTACAATGAGCAGTTCTTC. Translation: CASTKLAGGYNEQFF.

This clone was seen a few times. The chain has TRBV4-1 and TRBJ2-2, with 10 bases identical to TRBD2. The CDR3 is made up of 19 amino acids. The germline gives CDR1 MGHRA, CDR2 YSYEKL. Unmatched junction bases numbered 16, after V lost 4 bases and J lost 5 bases. CDR3 protein: CASSREGLAGARVTGELFF. For the CDR3, the DNA is TGCGCCAGCAGCCGGGAAGGGCTAGCGGGGGCCAGGGTGACCGGGGAGCTGTTTTTT.

The chain couples TRBV30 to TRBJ2-4; possibly TRBD1 for D (5 bases). The V end was cut by 6 bases, the J end by 2 bases, with 14 bases between. Per germline, CDR1 GTSNPN and CDR2 SVGIG (reference sequence). The CDR3 is 14 residues long. The CDR3 coding sequence is TGTGCCTGCTCGGACAAGACGCCCAAAAACATTCAGTACTTC. Amino acids: CACSDKTPKNIQYF. Variable domain in full (rest from reference TRBV30 and TRBJ2-4): SQTIHQWPATLVQPVGSPLSLECTVEGTSNPNLYWYRQAAGRGLQLLFYSVGIGQISSEVPQNLSASRPQDRQFILSSKKLLLSDSGFYLCACSDKTPKNIQYFGAGTRLSVL.

This clone was seen a few times. The chain joins TRBV12-5 to TRBJ2-5; D might be TRBD2 (6 bases). Germline CDR1 is LGHNT and CDR2 is FRNRAP. This CDR3 contains 15 residues. Trimming pared 0 bases from V and 5 bases from J, leaving 13 bases between. The CDR3 DNA follows: TGTGCTAGTGGTTTGGTATTAGGAGGGACGGAGACCCAGTACTTC. Protein sequence: CASGLVLGGTETQYF. The full variable domain, its missing parts supplied by reference TRBV12-5 and TRBJ2-5, is DARVTQTPRHKVTEMGQEVTMRCQPILGHNTVFWYRQTMMQGLELLAYFRNRAPLDDSGMPKDRFSAEMPDATLATLKIQPSEPRDSAVYFCASGLVLGGTETQYFGPGTRLLVL.

This clone was seen a handful of times. The rearrangement joins TRBV7-2 to TRBJ2-7; no clear D. This CDR3 is 11 amino acids long. Germline CDR1 SGHTA, CDR2 FQGNSA. The V gene lost 4 bases and the J gene lost 5 bases, with 6 bases spanning the gap. CDR3 in amino acids: CASSSYHEQYF. CDR3 sequence (DNA): TGTGCCAGCAGCTCCTACCACGAGCAGTACTTC. The whole variable domain, filled in from reference TRBV7-2 and TRBJ2-7, reads GAGVSQSPSNKVTEKGKDVELRCDPISGHTALYWYRQSLGQGLEFLIYFQGNSAPDKSGLPSDRFSAERTGGSVSTLTIQRTQQEDSAVYLCASSSYHEQYFGPGTRLTVT.

This clone was seen more than once but under ten times. The chain joins TRBV5-4 to TRBJ1-1; 7 nucleotides match TRBD1. Germline trimming cut 4 bases from V and 8 bases from J; bases unmatched to any gene: 5. Germline V lookup: CDR1 SGHNT, CDR2 YYREEE (reference sequence). The CDR3 extends over 12 amino acids. Here the CDR3 DNA reads TGTGCCAGCAGCCCCGACAGGGCCGAAGCTTTCTTT. Amino acid sequence: CASSPDRAEAFF.

The gene calls are TRBV2 and TRBJ1-5; TRBD1 is a possible D gene (6 bases). Looked up from germline, CDR1 is SNHLY and CDR2 is FYNNEI. V was pared by 8 bases and J by 7 bases, with 12 bases between. This CDR3 region has 12 residues. This CDR3 reads CASGGGGQPQHF. CDR3 coding DNA: TGTGCCAGCGGGGGGGGCGGACAGCCCCAGCATTTT.

Concerning this clone: Other DNA sequences from this sample encode an identical CDR3 as well. This rearrangement joins TRBV5-1 to TRBJ2-5; D gene uncertain. Germline-derived CDR1 and CDR2 are SGHRS and YFSETQ. Trimming removed 3 bases from V and 2 bases from J, with 2 bases in between. The CDR3 extends over 11 amino acids. CDR3: CASSSQETQYF. The CDR3 nucleotides read TGCGCCAGCAGCTCACAAGAGACCCAGTACTTC.

The chain employs TRBV30 and TRBJ2-7; possibly TRBD2 for D (6 bases). CDR1 is GTSNPN and CDR2 is SVGIG in the germline V gene (reference sequence). With 3 bases removed from V and 0 bases from J, the gap between germline ends came to 15 bases. The CDR3 totals 15 residues. The CDR3 DNA is TGTGCCTGGAGCCGCGGAGGGGTCAACTCCTACGAGCAGTACTTC. Translated, it gives CAWSRGGVNSYEQYF.

The CDR3 sequence is CASSRTFTILDEQYF. For the CDR3, the DNA is TGTGCCAGTAGTAGAACATTCACGATTCTGGACGAGCAGTACTTC. The V call is TRBV19, the J call TRBJ2-7, with D hard to call. The germline V gene encodes CDR1 LNHDA and CDR2 SQIVND (reference sequence). The V gene lost 4 bases and the J gene lost 5 bases, with 18 bases spanning the gap. There are 15 residues in the CDR3.

CDR3 nucleotide sequence: TGTGCCAGCAGCCCCTCTCGGGCACCTCAAGGGGCCCAGCATTTT. This translates into CASSPSRAPQGAQHF. The J gene is TRBJ1-5, the V gene TRBV4-2; possible D gene TRBD1, 5 bases. Germline V lookup: CDR1 LGHNA, CDR2 YNFKEQ. The CDR3 loop spans 15 amino acids. Trimming left V 4 bases short and J 11 bases short, with 21 bases between.

The chain recombines TRBV5-1 with TRBJ1-1, with unresolved D. The CDR3 covers 14 residues. Germline V gives CDR1 SGHRS, CDR2 YFSETQ. Trimming shortened V by 3 bases and J by 3 bases, and 12 bases separated the two germline ends. The CDR3 bases are TGCGCCAGCAGCTGGGGAGGGCCCGACACTGAAGCTTTCTTT. It encodes CASSWGGPDTEAFF.

The chain has TRBV7-2 and TRBJ2-2; possibly TRBD1 for D (6 bases). This CDR3 has 14 amino acids. CDR1 is SGHTA and CDR2 is FQGNSA in the germline V gene. Trimming cost V 4 bases and J 3 bases, with 9 bases left between them. CDR3 region: CASSSRTDTGELFF. The CDR3 DNA follows: TGTGCCAGCAGCTCCCGGACAGACACCGGGGAGCTGTTTTTT.

This clone was counted only a few times. V is TRBV15 and J is TRBJ1-5; no clear D gene. The CDR3 runs to 13 residues. CDR1 LNHNV and CDR2 YYDKDF come from the germline V gene (reference sequence). The germline V and J ends were trimmed by 2 bases and 3 bases, with 5 bases remaining between them. The CDR3 region is CATSRKYNQPQHF. The CDR3 nucleotides are TGTGCCACCAGCAGAAAATACAATCAGCCCCAGCATTTT.

J is TRBJ2-1 and V is TRBV19, with a weak D call TRBD1 (6 bases). This CDR3 contains 13 residues. V lost 5 bases and J lost 7, with 12 bases in between. Germline V lookup: CDR1 LNHDA, CDR2 SQIVND (reference sequence). The CDR3 protein is CASSAWTANEQFF. The CDR3 nucleotides are TGTGCCAGTAGTGCCTGGACAGCGAATGAGCAGTTCTTC.

This clone was recorded a few times. The chain carries TRBV7-2 and TRBJ1-5; no reliable D call. The CDR3 spans 14 residues. Germline V gene lookup returns CDR1 SGHTA and CDR2 FQGNSA. The V end lost 7 bases, the J end lost 4 bases, and 14 bases lay between the germline ends. CDR3 nucleotides: TGTGCCAGCACCCTGGAGGGCTATAATCAGCCCCAGCATTTT. Translating gives CASTLEGYNQPQHF.

CDR3 sequence: CASSPSTASYGYTF. Written as DNA, the CDR3 is TGTGCCAGCTCACCCTCGACAGCCTCCTATGGCTACACCTTC. V usage is TRBV18 and J usage is TRBJ1-2; a weak D match, TRBD1 (5 bases). The V and J ends lost 3 bases and 4 bases respectively, with 12 bases between them. The CDR3 loop spans 14 amino acids. The germline CDR1 and CDR2 sequences are KGHSH and LQKENI.

This clone was seen a few times. The chain combines TRBV5-4 with TRBJ2-3, with TRBD2 as a possible D gene (5 bases). Germline CDR1 SGHNT, CDR2 YYREEE (reference sequence). CDR3 length equals 16 residues. The V end lost 2 bases, the J end lost 0 bases, and 13 bases lay between the germline ends. The CDR3 coding sequence is TGTGCCAGCAGCTTAGGAGCGGTACTAAGCACAGATACGCAGTATTTT. Amino acid sequence: CASSLGAVLSTDTQYF.

Details on this clone: The sample contains more than one DNA sequence encoding this CDR3. The V call is TRBV27, the J call TRBJ2-7; maybe TRBD1 (5 bases). V was clipped by 2 bases and J by 6 bases, with 5 bases between them. Germline CDR1 and CDR2: MNHEY and SMNVEV (reference sequence). This CDR3 comprises 11 residues. The CDR3 sequence is CASSLRGEQYF. The CDR3, as DNA: TGTGCCAGCAGTTTAAGGGGCGAGCAGTACTTC.

The CDR3 loop reads CASSSPRADTQYF. CDR3 nucleotide sequence: TGTGCCAGCAGCTCCCCTAGAGCAGATACGCAGTATTTT. The chain joins TRBV11-2 to TRBJ2-3; D remains unclear. Germline assignment: CDR1 SGHAT and CDR2 FQNNGV. V gave up 4 bases and J gave up 4 bases, with 9 bases separating them. The CDR3 consists of 13 residues. Supplemented by reference TRBV11-2 and TRBJ2-3, the full variable domain reads EAGVAQSPRYKIIEKRQSVAFWCNPISGHATLYWYQQILGQGPKLLIQFQNNGVVDDSQLPKDRFSAERLKGVDSTLKIQPAKLEDSAVYLCASSSPRADTQYFGPGTRLTVL.

This clone was recorded a few times. The chain recombines TRBV6-5 with TRBJ1-2, with D possibly matching TRBD1 (5 bases). V was shortened by 0 bases and J by 7 bases, with 12 bases between the two germline ends. The CDR3 runs 14 residues. Per germline, CDR1 MNHEY and CDR2 SVGAGI. The CDR3 loop is CASSYSAGKIGYTF. As DNA, the CDR3 is TGTGCCAGCAGTTACTCGGCAGGGAAGATTGGCTACACCTTC.